This is a list of T cell receptor beta chains from one sample in a study of T cell responses to AZD1222 COVID-19 vaccine. Profiled with immunoSEQ multiplex PCR; TCRdb holds only in-frame clones, not every one. Of some 120,000 clones in the sample, 90% were seen once. Here the sequenced sample was peripheral blood, taken 28 days after the second dose of the MenACWY control vaccine. The receptors shown here come from an adult who received the MenACWY meningococcal vaccine as a control. Both conserved end residues are part of each CDR3.

j_call: TRBJ2-3; v_call: TRBV20-1; cdr3_aa: CSASNLVKVASIPDTQYF
j_call: TRBJ1-3; v_call: TRBV7-2; cdr3_aa: CASRSAASGNTIYF
j_call: TRBJ1-5; v_call: TRBV20-1; cdr3_aa: CSASSGESNQPQHF
j_call: TRBJ1-2; v_call: TRBV7-2; cdr3_aa: CASSLVGAANYGYTF
j_call: TRBJ1-5; v_call: TRBV19; cdr3_aa: CASSISPIGRNQPQHF
j_call: TRBJ2-6; v_call: TRBV9; cdr3_aa: CASSSSRGGANVLTF
j_call: TRBJ2-7; v_call: TRBV28; cdr3_aa: CASRPPGQDGYEQYF
j_call: TRBJ1-6; v_call: TRBV28; cdr3_aa: CASSRDGGLHF
j_call: TRBJ1-4; v_call: TRBV6-5; cdr3_aa: CASRYLDREGEKLFF
j_call: TRBJ1-5; v_call: TRBV19; cdr3_aa: CASSTRPPQHF
j_call: TRBJ1-5; v_call: TRBV19; cdr3_aa: CASSIKGFGNQPQHF
j_call: TRBJ2-1; v_call: TRBV6-2/TRBV6-3; cdr3_aa: CASSYSGLAGGRNEQFF
j_call: TRBJ2-7; v_call: TRBV20-1; cdr3_aa: CSASVRRDGGLDEQYF
j_call: TRBJ2-7; v_call: TRBV15; cdr3_aa: CATSRDTQGHEQYF
j_call: TRBJ1-2; v_call: TRBV24-1; cdr3_aa: CATSDLGLDYGYTF
j_call: TRBJ2-1; v_call: TRBV11-3; cdr3_aa: CASSLDPRVGEQFF
j_call: TRBJ2-2; v_call: TRBV28; cdr3_aa: CASSLGLVSNTGELFF
j_call: TRBJ2-1; v_call: TRBV7-8; cdr3_aa: CASSVTSGRYEQFF
j_call: TRBJ2-1; v_call: TRBV6-5; cdr3_aa: CASSYSLRDNNEQFF
j_call: TRBJ2-3; v_call: TRBV5-4; cdr3_aa: CASSTKGSGRALDTQYF
j_call: TRBJ2-5; v_call: TRBV5-6; cdr3_aa: CASSLGIYQETQYF
j_call: TRBJ2-2; v_call: TRBV7-7; cdr3_aa: CASSPRVGQGVGELFF
j_call: TRBJ2-5; v_call: TRBV27; cdr3_aa: CASSLLGGEGTQYF
j_call: TRBJ2-7; v_call: TRBV9; cdr3_aa: CASSLGPTSGSYEQYF
j_call: TRBJ2-5; v_call: TRBV7-2; cdr3_aa: CASSLERQETQYF
j_call: TRBJ1-3; v_call: TRBV19; cdr3_aa: CASSIARDVAGNTIYF
j_call: TRBJ2-3; v_call: TRBV11-2; cdr3_aa: CASSSTSGRTDTQYF
j_call: TRBJ2-3; v_call: TRBV7-6; cdr3_aa: CASSLGGTDTQYF
j_call: TRBJ2-7; v_call: TRBV5-1; cdr3_aa: CASSLGVPRSYEQYF
j_call: TRBJ2-3; v_call: TRBV6-2/TRBV6-3; cdr3_aa: CASSLPRLAVTDTQYF
j_call: TRBJ1-6; v_call: TRBV20-1; cdr3_aa: CSASTRTSYNSPLHF
j_call: TRBJ1-5; v_call: TRBV28; cdr3_aa: CASSRTGTRNQPQHF
j_call: TRBJ1-6; v_call: TRBV2; cdr3_aa: CASTQNSPLHF
j_call: TRBJ2-3; v_call: TRBV19; cdr3_aa: CASSRYGLAGNTDTQYF
j_call: TRBJ1-2; v_call: TRBV27; cdr3_aa: CASSRSAGTGSGYTF